This TCR beta chain was sequenced in a study of beta chain features in type 1 diabetes. Study-wide findings and caveats: Although PCR might favor shorter templates, it would do so equally in patients and controls. The question left open here concerned HLA type influencing TCRB rearrangement.

The CDR3 runs 15 residues. V shed 6 bases, J shed 4 bases, and the junction held 9 bases outside the gene matches. The V gene's germline CDR1 is LNHDA and CDR2 SQIVND (reference sequence). Each sorted fraction was over 95% pure. TCRB transcripts that were expressed got sequenced, as all of the isolated RNA had been reverse transcribed. Data came from immunoSEQ multiplex PCR; TCRdb stores just in-frame clones and leaves some out. The sample consists of about 110,000 clones, 40% of them appearing once. There are a few counts of this clone. Antigen specificity is unknown. The receptor was derived from a woman under 30 in good health. This chain joins TRBV19 and TRBJ1-2; 9 nucleotides agree with TRBD1. The specimen sequenced was stem cell memory CD4+ T cells from blood. The CDR3 is CASSNIGTGSYGYTF. CDR3 DNA: TGTGCCAGTAGCAACATCGGGACAGGGTCCTATGGCTACACCTTC.